This entry is about one TCR beta chain. This clone was seen a single time. It has no known antigen specificity. The input lacks base qualities; no much larger clone sits a single base away. TCRbeta CDR3 regions were amplified from genomic DNA using the immunoSEQ Assay, a bias-controlled multiplex PCR. The original pipeline was this. The number of nucleated cells in each sample was estimated by amplification of reference gene primers within the assay. To quantify the absolute abundance of each unique TCRbeta CDR3 rearrangement, sequence reads were collapsed and filtered. For each sample, productive Simpson clonality was calculated by taking the square root of Simpson's diversity index across productive rearrangements. In TCRdb, the immuneACCESS table is reduced to in-frame sequences with V and J assigned. These tables do not hold every clone; where another copy was compared, an unresolved V gene accounts for under half, and the others remain unexplained. That table supplies the V and J calls and clone size; D and trimming were determined from the DNA. The table for this sample lists under 150,000 clones; 70% to 90% of them were counted only once. In total, the top ten clones hold 6.5% to 9.5% of the sample.

This specimen belongs to a study of blood T cell repertoires in COVID-19 (TCRdb year 2020). A note on the overall study: The collaborator samples originated in the United States, Italy and Spain and spanned the acute and convalescent phases of COVID-19. The material from the prospective study consisted of cDNA or gDNA derived from T cells, B-cell-depleted T cells, or PBMCs. The dataset comprised deeply sampled blood TCRbeta repertoires from subjects exposed to, actively infected with, or recovered from COVID-19. A freely available public database, intended as a resource for researchers studying the immune response to SARS-CoV-2, is where the repertoires were released. Samples were obtained from the ongoing ImmuneRACE study (first 160 participants) and from 1,000 to 1,500 subjects provided by 6 global collaborators. The sample metadata nearly always contained a de-identified subject ID, COVID-19 status, age in years and sex. Where available, HLA class I and class II types were obtained from metadata supplied by the sample provider rather than from assay-based typing. What the work shows at the level of the full study, not this receptor alone: Clinical and demographic metadata were provided uncurated, with the amount varying by source and participant.

The CDR3 goes from the cysteine to the phenylalanine over 15 residues. The CDR3 DNA has 45 bases and is translated from base 1. From a lookup of the germline V gene, CDR1 and CDR2 are ENHRY and SYGVKD. V and J are truncated by 3 bases and 3 bases respectively, leaving an intervening sequence of 14 bases. At one collaborating source in Seattle, patients were enrolled during active infection and were followed longitudinally through the course of disease. Whole blood was collected in K2EDTA tubes by collaborating institutions according to the institutions' own protocols. For TCRbeta analysis, collaborators shipped samples in one of three forms: frozen whole blood, isolated PBMCs, or DNA extracted from either of those sample types.

Input material: peripheral blood. The receptor was isolated from a woman aged 60-70 years with COVID-19, enrolled during active disease. The chain is assembled from TRBV10-3 and TRBJ1-1; the D gene is perhaps TRBD1, from 6 matching bases. The CDR3 in this case is CAISDSGGLDTEAFF. The bases read TGTGCCATCAGTGATAGTGGGGGCCTGGACACTGAAGCTTTCTTT.